This T cell receptor beta chain was captured by sequencing in a study of cytomegalovirus exposure and HLA in healthy donors. On this clone itself: Its antigen remains unidentified.

Vbeta (60) and Jbeta (13) primers were used in the PCR. TCRdb's table, derived via immunoSEQ multiplex PCR, lists solely in-frame clones and lacks some. The profile shows more than 150,000 clones, about 80% of them singletons. Trimming at V came to 0 bases and at J to 3 bases, leaving 10 bases not matched to a gene. The CDR3 extends over 18 amino acids. Germline V gives CDR1 LGHNA, CDR2 YSLEER. Study-wide results and limits: Cytomegalovirus-associated status was assigned to more than 150 TCR beta chains.

The sequencing input was PBMCs. This TCR was recovered from a woman aged 18-29 years in good health and CMV-seropositive. The chain links TRBV4-3 to TRBJ2-5, with TRBD1 identical over 10 bases. Written as DNA, the CDR3 is TGCGCCAGCAGCCAAGACTGGGGACGACAGGGGGCGAAAGAGACCCAGTACTTC. Translated: CASSQDWGRQGAKETQYF.